This is a list of T cell receptor beta chains from one sample in a study of cytomegalovirus exposure and HLA in healthy donors. Sequencing used immunoSEQ multiplex PCR; TCRdb keeps in-frame clones, though not all of them. The sample lists some 120,000 clones; approximately 8% were seen once. Input material: PBMCs. All receptors derive from a woman in her 40s in good health and CMV-seropositive. CDR3s include the opening cysteine and the closing phenylalanine or tryptophan. A D gene is named only where the DNA matches it firmly. Where a row states a size, it is once, few, many or the class of an expanded clone; other rows omit it.

d_call	clone_size	v_call	j_call	cdr3_aa	cdr3_nt
-	few	TRBV5-1	TRBJ1-6	CASRDGGGNSPLHF	TGCGCCAGCAGAGATGGGGGGGGGAATTCACCCCTCCACTTT
-	few	TRBV15	TRBJ2-5	CATSRGGTGVQETQYF	TGTGCCACCAGCAGAGGCGGGACCGGGGTCCAAGAGACCCAGTACTTC
TRBD2	few	TRBV30	TRBJ2-7	CAWSVGRGRGYEQYF	TGTGCCTGGAGTGTAGGGAGGGGTCGGGGCTACGAGCAGTACTTC
-	few	TRBV2	TRBJ1-5	CASSFDGYNQPQHF	TGTGCCAGCAGCTTCGACGGGTACAATCAGCCCCAGCATTTT
TRBD1	-	TRBV5-4	TRBJ1-2	CASSSGGTANGYTF	TGTGCCAGCAGCTCTGGAGGGACAGCGAATGGCTACACCTTC
TRBD1	few	TRBV2	TRBJ2-3	CASSAGQGGTDTQYF	TGTGCCAGCAGTGCGGGACAGGGGGGCACAGATACGCAGTATTTT
TRBD2	few	TRBV5-1	TRBJ2-1	CASSLRVAGDHSNEQFF	TGCGCCAGCAGCTTGCGGGTAGCGGGGGATCATAGCAATGAGCAGTTCTTC
TRBD1	few	TRBV29-1	TRBJ1-1	CSVRTGRTEAFF	TGCAGCGTTCGGACAGGGAGAACTGAAGCTTTCTTT
-	few	TRBV2	TRBJ1-1	CADKGSTDMNTEAFF	TGTGCCGACAAAGGGAGCACAGACATGAACACTGAAGCTTTCTTT
-	-	TRBV30	TRBJ2-7	CAGGFYEQYF	TGTGCCGGCGGGTTTTACGAGCAGTACTTC
-	few	TRBV27	TRBJ1-5	CASSQGRGGRLAQHF	TGTGCCAGCAGTCAGGGACGGGGGGGTCGATTGGCCCAGCATTTT
TRBD2	few	TRBV5-1	TRBJ2-2	CASSLKTSGGTGELFF	TGCGCCAGCAGCTTGAAGACTAGCGGGGGCACCGGGGAGCTGTTTTTT
-	few	TRBV7-9	TRBJ1-5	CASSFGTNYQPQHF	TGTGCCAGCAGCTTCGGGACAAATTATCAGCCCCAGCATTTT
-	-	TRBV21-1	TRBJ1-3	CASLRSRSTDSPSGNTIYF	TGTGCCAGCCTCCGGTCCCGCTCAACAGATTCTCCTTCAGGAAACACCATATATTTT
-	-	TRBV9	TRBJ1-5	CASSVGAFHQPQHF	TGTGCCAGCAGCGTAGGGGCGTTTCATCAGCCCCAGCATTTT
-	few	TRBV29-1	TRBJ2-1	CSVVDSVNEQFF	TGCAGCGTTGTAGACTCGGTTAATGAGCAGTTCTTC
-	few	TRBV11-2	TRBJ1-4	CASSLDPYEKLFF	TGTGCCAGCAGCTTAGATCCATATGAAAAACTGTTTTTT
TRBD1	few	TRBV19	TRBJ1-1	CASSPGQANTEAFF	TGTGCCAGTAGTCCAGGACAGGCAAACACTGAAGCTTTCTTT
-	few	TRBV9	TRBJ1-1	CASSAPLRTPNTEAFF	TGTGCCAGCAGCGCTCCCCTCCGGACACCGAACACTGAAGCTTTCTTT
TRBD1	-	TRBV27	TRBJ1-2	CASSDRGYGYTF	TGTGCCAGCAGTGACAGGGGCTATGGCTACACCTTC
TRBD1	few	TRBV30	TRBJ2-2	CAWSLGQGGAGELFF	TGTGCCTGGAGTTTGGGACAGGGGGGAGCCGGGGAGCTGTTTTTT
-	few	TRBV30	TRBJ1-2	CAWSTGGGYTF	TGTGCCTGGAGTACGGGGGGCGGCTACACCTTC
-	-	TRBV6-1	TRBJ2-1	CASSPVRELALGQFF	TGTGCCAGCAGCCCAGTCCGGGAACTGGCACTAGGGCAGTTCTTC
-	few	TRBV14	TRBJ2-5	CASSQAWTVQETQYF	TGTGCCAGCAGCCAAGCGTGGACAGTGCAAGAGACCCAGTACTTC
TRBD1	-	TRBV20-1	TRBJ2-7	CSAIGQGIRYF	TGCAGTGCAATCGGACAGGGAATCAGGTACTTC
TRBD2	-	TRBV18	TRBJ2-1	CASSRGTSGVREQFF	TGTGCCAGCTCACGAGGGACTAGCGGGGTTCGGGAGCAGTTCTTC
-	few	TRBV18	TRBJ1-1	CASSTGNTEAFF	TGTGCCAGCTCAACAGGGAACACTGAAGCTTTCTTT
TRBD2	few	TRBV6-1	TRBJ2-7	CACERGASYEQYF	TGTGCCTGCGAGCGGGGGGCCTCCTACGAGCAGTACTTC
-	-	TRBV5-1	TRBJ1-1	CASSLGEIGTEAFF	TGCGCCAGCAGCTTGGGGGAGATCGGTACTGAAGCTTTCTTT
TRBD1	few	TRBV19	TRBJ1-4	CASSRDREIEKLFF	TGTGCCAGTAGCCGGGACAGGGAGATTGAAAAACTGTTTTTT
-	few	TRBV18	TRBJ2-7	CASSPPGQSFYEQYF	TGTGCCAGCTCACCCCCCGGACAGAGCTTTTACGAGCAGTACTTC
TRBD1	many	TRBV6-6	TRBJ1-2	CASSYQGARDGYTF	TGTGCCAGCAGTTACCAGGGGGCGAGGGATGGCTACACCTTC
-	few	TRBV7-9	TRBJ2-4	CASSPRAGTRLLTKNIQYF	TGTGCCAGCAGCCCGAGGGCCGGGACAAGACTTTTAACCAAAAACATTCAGTACTTC
-	few	TRBV6-1	TRBJ2-7	CASSEGLFSYEQYF	TGTGCCAGCAGTGAGGGACTGTTCTCCTACGAGCAGTACTTC
-	-	TRBV11-3	TRBJ2-1	CASSLDGYNEQFF	TGTGCCAGCAGCTTAGACGGGTACAATGAGCAGTTCTTC
TRBD1	-	TRBV2	TRBJ2-3	CASSNGLSGTGSDTQYF	TGTGCCAGCAGCAATGGGCTGTCCGGGACAGGTTCAGATACGCAGTATTTT
-	-	TRBV7-8	TRBJ1-1	CASSYREKYGKLNTEAFF	TGTGCCAGCAGCTACAGGGAAAAGTACGGGAAACTGAACACTGAAGCTTTCTTT
-	-	TRBV18	TRBJ1-1	CASSARQANTEAFF	TGTGCCAGCTCAGCTCGACAGGCCAACACTGAAGCTTTCTTT
TRBD1	-	TRBV18	TRBJ1-3	CASSQDRAVSGNTIYF	TGTGCCAGCTCCCAAGACAGGGCGGTTTCGGGAAACACCATATATTTT
TRBD2	-	TRBV16	TRBJ2-7	CASSQGAGDLLHEQYF	TGTGCCAGCAGCCAAGGGGCGGGGGACTTATTACACGAGCAGTACTTC
-	-	TRBV30	TRBJ1-2	CAWDQGIYGYTF	TGTGCCTGGGACCAGGGGATCTATGGCTACACCTTC
-	-	TRBV2	TRBJ1-1	CASRIQGRGEAFF	TGTGCCAGCAGAATACAGGGTAGGGGTGAAGCTTTCTTT
-	-	TRBV5-4	TRBJ2-1	CASSLRGALGYEQFF	TGTGCCAGCAGCTTGCGGGGGGCCCTCGGGTATGAGCAGTTCTTC
TRBD2	-	TRBV11-2	TRBJ2-7	CASSFSGGGEQYF	TGTGCCAGCAGCTTTAGCGGGGGAGGCGAGCAGTACTTC
-	few	TRBV19	TRBJ1-1	CASSAGQRINTEAFF	TGTGCCAGTAGTGCTGGACAGCGGATAAACACTGAAGCTTTCTTT
-	few	TRBV6-6	TRBJ1-1	CASSDRGGSTEAFF	TGTGCCAGCAGTGACCGGGGCGGGAGCACTGAAGCTTTCTTT
TRBD1	few	TRBV6-5	TRBJ2-5	CASSTTGGETQYF	TGTGCCAGCAGTACGACAGGGGGAGAGACCCAGTACTTC
TRBD1	few	TRBV5-1	TRBJ1-2	CASSTQTGPYGYTF	TGCGCCAGCAGCACCCAGACAGGGCCCTATGGCTACACCTTC
-	few	TRBV11-2	TRBJ2-7	CASSVGGLSYEQYF	TGTGCCAGCAGCGTAGGGGGACTTTCCTACGAGCAGTACTTC